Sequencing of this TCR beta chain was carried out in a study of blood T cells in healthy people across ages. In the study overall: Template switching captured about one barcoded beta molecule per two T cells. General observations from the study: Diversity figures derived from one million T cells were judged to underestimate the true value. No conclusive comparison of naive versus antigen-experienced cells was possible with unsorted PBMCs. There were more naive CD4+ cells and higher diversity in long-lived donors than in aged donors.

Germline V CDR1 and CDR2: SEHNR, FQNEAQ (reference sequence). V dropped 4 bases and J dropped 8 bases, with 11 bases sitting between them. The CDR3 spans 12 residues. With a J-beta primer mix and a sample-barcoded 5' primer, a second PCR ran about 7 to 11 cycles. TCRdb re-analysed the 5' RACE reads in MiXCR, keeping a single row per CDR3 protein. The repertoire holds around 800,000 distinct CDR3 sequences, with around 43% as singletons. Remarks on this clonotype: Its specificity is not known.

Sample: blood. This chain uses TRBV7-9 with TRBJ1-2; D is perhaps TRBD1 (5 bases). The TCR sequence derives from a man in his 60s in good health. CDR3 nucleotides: TGTGCCAGCAGCTCTGGGGGACCGGGCTACACCTTC. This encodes CASSSGGPGYTF.